These T cell receptor beta chains were read from a single sample in a study of regulatory dendritic cells for organ transplantation. Repertoires were generated with immunoSEQ multiplex PCR, while TCRdb's copy carries only in-frame clones and drops some. Of thousands of clones in the sample, about 64% were seen once. The sample was memory CD8+ T cells from blood. Source of these receptors: a human donor in good health. CDR3s include the opening cysteine and the closing phenylalanine or tryptophan. The D gene is left open where the match is weak. Some rows have no size entry. The others give once, few or many, or a class for an expanded clone.

>NA|TRBJ2-2|NA|TRBV7-3
CASSVDSNTGELFF
TGTGCCAGCAGTGTGGACTCCAACACCGGGGAGCTGTTTTTT
>NA|TRBJ1-2|few|TRBV5-1
CASSEGHSYGYTF
TGCGCCAGCAGCGAGGGACACTCCTATGGCTACACCTTC
>TRBD1|TRBJ1-1|few|TRBV18
CASSPQKGQGANEAFF
TGTGCCAGCTCACCCCAAAAGGGACAGGGGGCGAATGAAGCTTTCTTT
>TRBD2|TRBJ2-3|once|TRBV4-3
CASSQAGLLAQYF
TGCGCCAGCAGCCAAGCGGGACTATTAGCGCAGTATTTT
>TRBD2|TRBJ2-7|NA|TRBV9
CASSPRTSGSYEQYF
TGTGCCAGCAGCCCGCGGACTAGCGGTTCCTACGAGCAGTACTTC
>TRBD2|TRBJ2-2|NA|TRBV6-5
CASSYSGANTGELFF
TGTGCCAGCAGTTATAGCGGGGCTAACACCGGGGAGCTGTTTTTT
>TRBD1|TRBJ1-6|medium-sized|TRBV11-2
CASSPGTGRNSPLHF
TGTGCCAGCAGCCCCGGGACAGGGAGAAATTCACCCCTCCACTTT
>NA|TRBJ2-7|NA|TRBV27
CASSPQIMGGEQYF
TGTGCCAGCAGTCCTCAGATAATGGGGGGCGAGCAGTACTTC
>NA|TRBJ2-7|once|TRBV4-3
CASSPEDGAGYNEQYF
TGCGCCAGCAGCCCAGAGGATGGGGCGGGATATAACGAGCAGTACTTC
>NA|TRBJ1-4|NA|TRBV4-1
CASSQDWGGRTNEKLFF
TGCGCCAGCAGCCAAGATTGGGGGGGGCGGACTAATGAAAAACTGTTTTTT
>NA|TRBJ1-1|NA|TRBV15
CATSRDRPRGPNTEAFF
TGTGCCACCAGCAGAGACCGTCCCCGGGGTCCGAACACTGAAGCTTTCTTT
>NA|TRBJ1-2|NA|TRBV7-2
CASSSTPPGGQDGYTF
TGTGCCAGCAGCTCCACCCCGCCCGGGGGGCAGGATGGCTACACCTTC
>TRBD1|TRBJ1-2|NA|TRBV6-1
CASSEARDRLLGWGYGYTF
TGTGCCAGCAGTGAAGCAAGGGACAGGCTGCTTGGGTGGGGCTATGGCTACACCTTC
>NA|TRBJ2-7|NA|TRBV5-6
CASSLHRAYEQYF
TGTGCCAGCAGCTTGCACAGGGCCTACGAGCAGTACTTC
>NA|TRBJ1-1|NA|TRBV27
CASSSLGPNTEAFF
TGTGCCAGCAGTTCACTGGGCCCGAACACTGAAGCTTTCTTT
>NA|TRBJ1-1|NA|TRBV6-6
CASSYYGEAFF
TGTGCCAGCAGTTACTACGGGGAAGCTTTCTTT
>NA|TRBJ1-5|NA|TRBV27
CASSANPRINNQPQHF
TGTGCCAGCAGTGCAAATCCCAGAATCAACAATCAGCCCCAGCATTTT
>NA|TRBJ2-7|NA|TRBV11-3
CASSYFQGYEQYF
TGTGCCAGCAGCTATTTTCAGGGGTACGAGCAGTACTTC
>TRBD1|TRBJ2-1|large|TRBV7-6
CASSLQPGQPNNEQFF
TGTGCCAGCAGCTTACAGCCGGGACAGCCTAACAATGAGCAGTTCTTC
>NA|TRBJ1-4|NA|TRBV6-5
CASTSGEKLFF
TGTGCCAGCACCTCAGGTGAAAAACTGTTTTTT
>TRBD1|TRBJ2-7|NA|TRBV13
CASSLGGQGAYEQYF
TGTGCCAGCAGCTTAGGGGGTCAGGGGGCGTACGAGCAGTACTTC
>NA|TRBJ1-1|few|TRBV6-5
CASSEVTASEAFF
TGTGCCAGCAGTGAAGTGACAGCCTCTGAAGCTTTCTTT
>TRBD1|TRBJ1-1|NA|TRBV14
CASSLQGDTEAFF
TGTGCCAGCAGCCTGCAGGGGGACACTGAAGCTTTCTTT
>TRBD2|TRBJ2-3|NA|TRBV5-6
CASSLAGGLTDTQYF
TGTGCCAGCAGCTTAGCGGGGGGGTTAACAGATACGCAGTATTTT
>NA|TRBJ1-1|few|TRBV5-5
CASSLVLAENTEAFF
TGTGCCAGCAGCTTAGTTCTGGCAGAGAACACTGAAGCTTTCTTT
>TRBD2|TRBJ2-2|once|TRBV10-3
CAISGPSAGRVWPGELFF
TGTGCCATCAGTGGTCCGTCGGCAGGGAGGGTTTGGCCCGGGGAGCTGTTTTTT
>TRBD1|TRBJ1-2|NA|TRBV29-1
CSVGTGQGDGYTF
TGCAGCGTTGGGACCGGACAGGGAGATGGCTACACCTTC
>TRBD2|TRBJ2-1|NA|TRBV6-4
CASSEGLAGDEQFF
TGTGCCAGCAGTGAGGGACTAGCGGGCGATGAGCAGTTCTTC
>TRBD2|TRBJ2-5|NA|TRBV5-1
CASSDQWAGSGSKNTQYF
TGCGCCAGCAGCGATCAGTGGGCGGGTAGCGGGTCCAAGAATACCCAGTACTTC
>NA|TRBJ2-2|NA|TRBV11-1
CASDSTGELFF
TGTGCCAGCGACAGCACCGGGGAGCTGTTTTTT
>TRBD1|TRBJ1-2|NA|TRBV5-1
CASSLGRGQGEDYTF
TGCGCCAGCAGCTTGGGCCGGGGACAGGGAGAAGACTACACCTTC
>NA|TRBJ2-1|medium-sized|TRBV7-9
CASSFVSYNEQFF
TGTGCCAGCAGCTTCGTCAGCTACAATGAGCAGTTCTTC
>TRBD2|TRBJ2-1|NA|TRBV29-1
CSVEDSGGRYNEQFF
TGCAGCGTTGAAGATAGCGGGGGCCGCTACAATGAGCAGTTCTTC
>NA|TRBJ2-7|NA|TRBV5-1
CASSYVQGEQYF
TGCGCCAGCAGCTACGTACAGGGCGAGCAGTACTTC
>NA|TRBJ1-1|NA|TRBV2
CASRKRVNTEAFF
TGTGCCAGCAGAAAACGGGTGAACACTGAAGCTTTCTTT
>NA|TRBJ2-5|NA|TRBV7-9
CASSLQGTQETQYF
TGTGCCAGCAGCTTGCAGGGCACTCAAGAGACCCAGTACTTC
>TRBD1|TRBJ2-7|NA|TRBV5-5
CASSLDRGLYEQYF
TGTGCCAGCAGCTTGGACAGGGGCTTGTACGAGCAGTACTTC
>NA|TRBJ2-1|NA|TRBV6-5
CASSYSLQVYNEQFF
TGTGCCAGCAGTTACTCTTTACAGGTCTACAATGAGCAGTTCTTC
>NA|TRBJ1-1|NA|TRBV6-5
CASRGTQVLNTEAFF
TGTGCCAGCAGGGGGACACAGGTCCTGAACACTGAAGCTTTCTTT
>TRBD1|TRBJ1-6|NA|TRBV7-9
CASSSQGAPLHF
TGTGCCAGCAGCTCACAGGGGGCTCCCCTCCACTTT
>TRBD1|TRBJ2-7|NA|TRBV5-8
CASSLQGSGEQYF
TGTGCCAGCAGCTTACAGGGGAGCGGCGAGCAGTACTTC
>TRBD1|TRBJ2-7|NA|TRBV7-9
CASSAVDRGYEQYF
TGTGCCAGCAGCGCAGTCGACAGGGGTTACGAGCAGTACTTC
>TRBD2|TRBJ2-3|few|TRBV28
CASSFVAGTDTQYF
TGTGCCAGCAGTTTTGTAGCGGGGACAGATACGCAGTATTTT
>TRBD1|TRBJ2-7|NA|TRBV6-5
CATGTGVPYEQYF
TGTGCCACCGGGACAGGCGTTCCCTACGAGCAGTACTTC
>NA|TRBJ1-5|NA|TRBV5-6
CASSFGDSNQPQHF
TGTGCCAGCAGCTTCGGGGATAGCAATCAGCCCCAGCATTTT